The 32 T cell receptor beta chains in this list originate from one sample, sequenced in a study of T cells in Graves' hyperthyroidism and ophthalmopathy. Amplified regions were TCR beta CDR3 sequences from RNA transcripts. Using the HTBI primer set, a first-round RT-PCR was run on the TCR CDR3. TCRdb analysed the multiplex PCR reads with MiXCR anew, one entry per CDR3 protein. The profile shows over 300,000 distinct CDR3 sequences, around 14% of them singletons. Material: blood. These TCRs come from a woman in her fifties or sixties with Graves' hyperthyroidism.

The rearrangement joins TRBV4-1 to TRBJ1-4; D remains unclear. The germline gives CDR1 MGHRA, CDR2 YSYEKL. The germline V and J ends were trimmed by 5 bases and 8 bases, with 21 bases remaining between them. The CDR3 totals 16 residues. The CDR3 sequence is CASSFPRGLANEKLFF. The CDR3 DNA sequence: TGCGCCAGCAGCTTTCCCCGGGGTCTTGCCAACGAAAAACTGTTTTTT.

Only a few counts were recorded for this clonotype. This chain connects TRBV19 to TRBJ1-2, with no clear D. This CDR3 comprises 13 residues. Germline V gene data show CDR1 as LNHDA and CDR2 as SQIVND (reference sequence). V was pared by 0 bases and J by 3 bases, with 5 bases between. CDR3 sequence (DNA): TGTGCCAGTAGTATAGACAGCTACTATGGCTACACCTTC. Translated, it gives CASSIDSYYGYTF.

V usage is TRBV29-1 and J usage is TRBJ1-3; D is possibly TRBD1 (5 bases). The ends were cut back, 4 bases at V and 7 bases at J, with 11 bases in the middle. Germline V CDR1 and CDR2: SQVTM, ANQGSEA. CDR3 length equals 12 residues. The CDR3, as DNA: TGCAGCGTTGCGAAGGGGAGGAACACCATATATTTT. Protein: CSVAKGRNTIYF.

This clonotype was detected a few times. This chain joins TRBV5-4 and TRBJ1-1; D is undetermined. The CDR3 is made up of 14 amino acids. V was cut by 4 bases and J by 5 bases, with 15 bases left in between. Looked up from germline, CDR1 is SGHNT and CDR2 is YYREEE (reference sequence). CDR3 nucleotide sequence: TGTGCCAGCAGCCCGGTGGGGTCGCAAACTGAAGCTTTCTTT. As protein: CASSPVGSQTEAFF.

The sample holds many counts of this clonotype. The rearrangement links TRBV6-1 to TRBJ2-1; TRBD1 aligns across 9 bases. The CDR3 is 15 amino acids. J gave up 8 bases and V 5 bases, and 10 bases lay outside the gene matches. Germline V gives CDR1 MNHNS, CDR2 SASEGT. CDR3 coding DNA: TGTGCCAGCAGTCGATCGTTCACAGGGGGCGATGAGCAGTTCTTC. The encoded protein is CASSRSFTGGDEQFF.

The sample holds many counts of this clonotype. The CDR3 DNA follows: TGTGCCAGCAGCTTAGGCGGGAGGGCCACGGGTACGCAGTATTTT. Translated, it gives CASSLGGRATGTQYF. The J gene is TRBJ2-3, the V gene TRBV7-3, with 9 positions matching TRBD2. The CDR3 covers 15 residues. The V segment lost 2 bases and the J segment 8 bases; nucleotides outside the gene matches: 8. CDR1 is SGHTA and CDR2 is FQGTGA in the germline V gene.

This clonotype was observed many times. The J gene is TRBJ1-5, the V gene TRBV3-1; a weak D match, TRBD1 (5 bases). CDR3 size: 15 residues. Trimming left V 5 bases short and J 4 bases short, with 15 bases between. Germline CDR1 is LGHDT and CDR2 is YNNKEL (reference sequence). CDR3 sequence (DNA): TGTGCCAGCAGCTTCGGGAGACAGTTAAATCAGCCCCAGCATTTT. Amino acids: CASSFGRQLNQPQHF.

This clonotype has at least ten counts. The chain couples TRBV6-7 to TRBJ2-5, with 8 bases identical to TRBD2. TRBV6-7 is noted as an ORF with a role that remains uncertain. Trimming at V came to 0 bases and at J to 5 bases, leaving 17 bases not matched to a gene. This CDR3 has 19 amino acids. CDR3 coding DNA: TGTGCCAGCAGTTACTCGAGGGCTAGCGGGCAAAGAGAGTTGGAGACCCAGTACTTC. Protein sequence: CASSYSRASGQRELETQYF.

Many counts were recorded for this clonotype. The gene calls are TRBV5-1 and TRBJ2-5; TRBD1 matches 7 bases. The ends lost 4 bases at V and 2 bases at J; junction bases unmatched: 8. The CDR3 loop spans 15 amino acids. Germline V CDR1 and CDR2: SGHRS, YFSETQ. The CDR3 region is CASSHTPGQQETQYF. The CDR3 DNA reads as TGCGCCAGCAGCCACACCCCGGGACAGCAAGAGACCCAGTACTTC.

CDR3: CASRILAGGTSNEQFF. For the CDR3, the DNA is TGTGCCAGTAGGATTTTAGCGGGAGGGACCTCCAATGAGCAGTTCTTC. This rearrangement joins TRBV19 to TRBJ2-1; 11 nucleotides line up with TRBD2. Per germline, CDR1 LNHDA and CDR2 SQIVND (reference sequence). With 6 bases clipped from V and 6 bases from J, the junction kept 10 bases outside the gene matches. The length of the CDR3 is 16 residues.

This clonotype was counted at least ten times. CDR3 loop: CASRTGANSPLHF. The CDR3, as DNA: TGTGCCAGCAGGACAGGGGCGAATTCACCCCTCCACTTT. The gene calls are TRBV6-1 and TRBJ1-6; TRBD1 agrees at 8 bases. Trimming cost V 6 bases and J 7 bases; bases outside gene matches: 2. The CDR3 covers 13 residues. Germline-derived CDR1 and CDR2 are MNHNS and SASEGT.

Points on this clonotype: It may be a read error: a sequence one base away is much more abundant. CDR3 loop: CASPLPQPNTGELFF. CDR3 nucleotide sequence: TGTGCCAGCCCACTACCGCAACCGAACACCGGGGAGCTGTTTTTT. V is TRBV18 and J is TRBJ2-2; no clear D. The germline V and J ends were trimmed by 8 bases and 0 bases, with 13 bases remaining between them. The length of the CDR3 is 15 residues. Germline V gives CDR1 KGHSH, CDR2 LQKENI.

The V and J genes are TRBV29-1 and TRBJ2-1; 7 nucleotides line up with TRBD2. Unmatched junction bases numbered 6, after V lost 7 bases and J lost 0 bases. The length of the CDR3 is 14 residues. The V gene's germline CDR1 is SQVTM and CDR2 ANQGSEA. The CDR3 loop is CSGGGISSYNEQFF. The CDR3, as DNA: TGCAGCGGGGGGGGGATTAGCTCCTACAATGAGCAGTTCTTC.

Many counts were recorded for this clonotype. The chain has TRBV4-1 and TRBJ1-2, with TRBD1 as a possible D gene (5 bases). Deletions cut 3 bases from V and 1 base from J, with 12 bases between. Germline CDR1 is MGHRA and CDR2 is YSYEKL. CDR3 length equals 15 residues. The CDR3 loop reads CASSQPRTSNYGYTF. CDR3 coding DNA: TGCGCCAGCAGCCAGCCCCGGACAAGTAACTATGGCTACACCTTC.

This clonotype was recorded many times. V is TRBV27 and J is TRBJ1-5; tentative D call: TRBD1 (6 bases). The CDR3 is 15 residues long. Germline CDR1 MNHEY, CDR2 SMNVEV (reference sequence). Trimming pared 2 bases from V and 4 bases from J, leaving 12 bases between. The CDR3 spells CASSLGQGSNQPQHF. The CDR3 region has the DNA TGTGCCAGCAGTTTAGGGCAGGGGTCTAATCAGCCCCAGCATTTT.

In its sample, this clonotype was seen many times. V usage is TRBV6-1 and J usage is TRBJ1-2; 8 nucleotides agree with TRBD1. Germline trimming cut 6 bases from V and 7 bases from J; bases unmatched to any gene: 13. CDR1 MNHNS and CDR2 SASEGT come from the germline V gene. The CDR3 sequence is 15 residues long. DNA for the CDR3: TGTGCCAGCAGACAATACAGGGGGGCCCAAGGTGGCTACACCTTC. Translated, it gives CASRQYRGAQGGYTF.

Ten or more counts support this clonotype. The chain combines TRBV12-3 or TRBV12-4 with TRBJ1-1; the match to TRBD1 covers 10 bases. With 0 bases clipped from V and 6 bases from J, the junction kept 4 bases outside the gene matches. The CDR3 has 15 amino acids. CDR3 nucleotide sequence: TGTGCCAGCAGTTTAGCGGGACAGGGGCCTCCTGAAGCTTTCTTT. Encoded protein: CASSLAGQGPPEAFF.

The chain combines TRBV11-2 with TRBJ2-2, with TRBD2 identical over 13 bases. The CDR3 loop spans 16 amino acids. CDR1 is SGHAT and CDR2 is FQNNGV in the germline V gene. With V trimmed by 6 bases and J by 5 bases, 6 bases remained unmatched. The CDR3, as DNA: TGTGCCAGCAGACGGACTAGCGGGAGAAGAACCGGGGAGCTGTTTTTT. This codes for CASRRTSGRRTGELFF.

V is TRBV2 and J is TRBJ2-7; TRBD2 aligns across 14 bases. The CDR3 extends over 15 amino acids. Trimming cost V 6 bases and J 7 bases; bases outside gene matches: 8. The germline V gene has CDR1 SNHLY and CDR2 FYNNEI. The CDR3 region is CASRGLAGGSGEQYF. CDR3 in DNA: TGTGCCAGCAGAGGACTAGCGGGAGGAAGTGGGGAGCAGTACTTC.

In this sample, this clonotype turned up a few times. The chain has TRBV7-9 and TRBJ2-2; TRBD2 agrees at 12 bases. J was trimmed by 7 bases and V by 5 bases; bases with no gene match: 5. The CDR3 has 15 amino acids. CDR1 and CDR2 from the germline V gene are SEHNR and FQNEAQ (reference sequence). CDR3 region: CASSATSGSIGELFF. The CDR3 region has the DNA TGTGCCAGCAGCGCGACTAGCGGGAGTATCGGGGAGCTGTTTTTT.

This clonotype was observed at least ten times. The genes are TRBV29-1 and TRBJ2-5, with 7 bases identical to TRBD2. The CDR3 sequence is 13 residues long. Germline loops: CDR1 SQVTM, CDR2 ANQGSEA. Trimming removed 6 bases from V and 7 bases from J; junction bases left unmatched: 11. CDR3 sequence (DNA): TGCAGCGTACGGAGTGGGGGGGTTCTGACCCAGTACTTC. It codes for CSVRSGGVLTQYF.

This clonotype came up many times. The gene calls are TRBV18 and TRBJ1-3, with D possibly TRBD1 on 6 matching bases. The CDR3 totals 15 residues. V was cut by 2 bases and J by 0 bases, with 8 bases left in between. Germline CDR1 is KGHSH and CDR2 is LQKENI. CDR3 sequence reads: CASSPRQDSGNTIYF. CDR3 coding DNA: TGTGCCAGCTCACCAAGACAGGACTCTGGAAACACCATATATTTT.

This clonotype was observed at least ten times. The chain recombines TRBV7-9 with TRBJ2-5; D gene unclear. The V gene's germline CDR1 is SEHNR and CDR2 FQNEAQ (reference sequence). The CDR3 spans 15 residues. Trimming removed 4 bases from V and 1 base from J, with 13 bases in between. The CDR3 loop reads CASSSLIGTQETQYF. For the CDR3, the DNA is TGTGCCAGCAGCTCCCTGATTGGAACCCAAGAGACCCAGTACTTC.

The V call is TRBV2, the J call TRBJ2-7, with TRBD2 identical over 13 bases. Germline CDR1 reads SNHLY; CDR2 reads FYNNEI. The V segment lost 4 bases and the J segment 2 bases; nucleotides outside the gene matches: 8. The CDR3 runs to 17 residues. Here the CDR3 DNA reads TGTGCCAGCAGTGTTTCCGGGACTAGCGGGACCCCCTACGAGCAGTACTTC. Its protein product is CASSVSGTSGTPYEQYF.

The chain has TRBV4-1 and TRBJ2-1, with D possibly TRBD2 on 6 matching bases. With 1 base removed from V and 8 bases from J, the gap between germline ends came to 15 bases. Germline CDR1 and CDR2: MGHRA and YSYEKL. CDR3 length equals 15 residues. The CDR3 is CASSQAGLRVYEQFF. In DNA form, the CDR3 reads TGCGCCAGCAGCCAAGCGGGACTCCGGGTGTATGAGCAGTTCTTC.

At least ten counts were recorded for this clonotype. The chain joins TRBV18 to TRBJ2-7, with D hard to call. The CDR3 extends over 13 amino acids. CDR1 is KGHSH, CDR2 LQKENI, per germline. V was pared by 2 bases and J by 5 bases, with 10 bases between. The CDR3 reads CASSPRSRDEQYF. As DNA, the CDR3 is TGTGCCAGCTCACCAAGGAGTAGGGACGAGCAGTACTTC.

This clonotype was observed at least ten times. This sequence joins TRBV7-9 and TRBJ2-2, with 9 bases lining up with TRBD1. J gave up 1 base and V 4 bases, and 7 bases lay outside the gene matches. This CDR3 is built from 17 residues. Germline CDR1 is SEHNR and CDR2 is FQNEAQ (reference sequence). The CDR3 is CASSSFRTGENTGELFF. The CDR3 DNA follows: TGTGCCAGCAGCTCCTTCCGGACAGGGGAGAACACCGGGGAGCTGTTTTTT.

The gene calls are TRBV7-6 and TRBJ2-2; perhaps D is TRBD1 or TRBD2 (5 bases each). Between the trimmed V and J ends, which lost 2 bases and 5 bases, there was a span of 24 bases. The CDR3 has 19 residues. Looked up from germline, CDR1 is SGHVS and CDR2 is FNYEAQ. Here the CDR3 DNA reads TGTGCCAGCAGCTTAAATTCGCTCACCGGGACCCTGGTGACCGGGGAGCTGTTTTTT. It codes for CASSLNSLTGTLVTGELFF.

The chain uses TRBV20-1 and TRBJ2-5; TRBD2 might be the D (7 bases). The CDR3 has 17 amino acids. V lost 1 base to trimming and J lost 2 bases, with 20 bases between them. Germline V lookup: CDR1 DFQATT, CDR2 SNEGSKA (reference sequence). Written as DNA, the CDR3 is TGCAGTGCTAGAGCCGAACGGGGGGCTAGCGGACAAGAGACCCAGTACTTC. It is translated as CSARAERGASGQETQYF.

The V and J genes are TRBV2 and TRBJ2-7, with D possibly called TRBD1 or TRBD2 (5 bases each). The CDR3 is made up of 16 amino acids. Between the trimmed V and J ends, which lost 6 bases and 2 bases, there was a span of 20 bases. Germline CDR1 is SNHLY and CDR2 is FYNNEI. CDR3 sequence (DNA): TGTGCCAGCAGAGGGGACGCAAGTCGTTTGGCCTACGAGCAGTACTTC. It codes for CASRGDASRLAYEQYF.

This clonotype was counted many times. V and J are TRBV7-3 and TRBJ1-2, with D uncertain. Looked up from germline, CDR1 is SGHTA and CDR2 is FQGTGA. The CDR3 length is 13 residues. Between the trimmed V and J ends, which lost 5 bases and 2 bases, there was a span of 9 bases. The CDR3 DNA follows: TGTGCCAGCAGCCCGGACGCGAACTATGGCTACACCTTC. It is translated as CASSPDANYGYTF.

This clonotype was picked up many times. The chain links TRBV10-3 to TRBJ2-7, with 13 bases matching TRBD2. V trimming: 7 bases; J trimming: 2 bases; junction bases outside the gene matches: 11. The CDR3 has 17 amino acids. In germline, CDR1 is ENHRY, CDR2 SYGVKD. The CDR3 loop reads CAINQTSGRTKTYEQYF. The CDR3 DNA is TGTGCCATCAACCAGACTAGCGGGAGGACCAAAACCTACGAGCAGTACTTC.